The clone carrying this T cell receptor beta chain showed up just once. What it recognizes is unknown. The data belong to a study of shared clonotypes between healthy human individuals. The assay was immunoSEQ multiplex PCR, and TCRdb's table has in-frame clones only and misses some. The sample has 470,000 or so clones, over 75% seen once. Unsorted samples drew genomic DNA from roughly 88 million PBMCs. Germline-derived CDR1 and CDR2 are MDHEN and SYDVKM. The CDR3 has 14 residues. The V and J ends lost 6 bases and 6 bases respectively, with 15 bases between them. General observations from the study: How much donors shared clonotypes was expected to be affected by sequencing depth.

The rearrangement uses TRBV28 and TRBJ1-5; D is uncertain. This receptor was obtained from a woman between 40 and 50 years old in good health. Some clones in this sample may be carry-over from other donors' samples. Source material: PBMCs. The CDR3 DNA is TGTGCCAGCAGCTTAGGTGGGGTATCTCAGCCCCAGCATTTT. This sequence encodes CASSLGGVSQPQHF.